This is a list of T cell receptor beta chains from one sample in a study of cytomegalovirus exposure and HLA in healthy donors. The repertoire was sequenced with immunoSEQ multiplex PCR; TCRdb's copy has only in-frame clones and lacks some. The sample shows 180,000 or so clones, approximately 80% of them seen only once. Sequenced: PBMCs. Source of these receptors: a woman aged 18 to 35 in good health and CMV-seronegative. Each CDR3 is given with its conserved first and last residue. A D gene is named only where the DNA matches it firmly. Size is omitted from some rows. Given values are once, few, many or a class for expanded clones.

CDR3aa: CASSPLSPGATERVYEQYF
CDR3nt: TGCGCCAGCAGCCCGCTCTCCCCAGGCGCCACAGAGAGGGTCTACGAGCAGTACTTC
d_gene: .
v_gene: TRBV5-1
abundance: .
j_gene: TRBJ2-7

CDR3aa: CASSLGGGAREQFF
CDR3nt: TGCGCCAGCAGCTTGGGAGGGGGGGCGCGTGAGCAGTTCTTC
d_gene: .
v_gene: TRBV5-1
abundance: .
j_gene: TRBJ2-1

CDR3aa: CATGSGMKPAYEQYF
CDR3nt: TGTGCCACCGGTAGCGGGATGAAACCGGCCTACGAGCAGTACTTC
d_gene: TRBD2
v_gene: TRBV10-3
abundance: .
j_gene: TRBJ2-7

CDR3aa: CASSKGTIVGEQYF
CDR3nt: TGTGCCAGCAGTAAGGGGACTATTGTTGGGGAGCAGTACTTC
d_gene: TRBD2
v_gene: TRBV28
abundance: .
j_gene: TRBJ2-7

CDR3aa: CASGVDRGRPGELFF
CDR3nt: TGTGCCAGCGGGGTCGACAGGGGGCGACCCGGGGAGCTGTTTTTT
d_gene: TRBD1
v_gene: TRBV28
abundance: once
j_gene: TRBJ2-2

CDR3aa: CASSDIRGQGNQPQHF
CDR3nt: TGCGCCAGCAGTGATATCAGGGGACAAGGCAATCAGCCCCAGCATTTT
d_gene: .
v_gene: TRBV10-2
abundance: .
j_gene: TRBJ1-5

CDR3aa: CASSMGTAWHYNYGYTF
CDR3nt: TGTGCCAGTAGTATGGGGACAGCCTGGCATTATAACTATGGCTACACCTTC
d_gene: TRBD1
v_gene: TRBV19
abundance: .
j_gene: TRBJ1-2

CDR3aa: CASTTQTGGLYSGYTF
CDR3nt: TGTGCCAGTACCACGCAAACGGGGGGCCTATATAGTGGCTACACCTTC
d_gene: .
v_gene: TRBV19
abundance: once
j_gene: TRBJ1-2

CDR3aa: CASSHDRVEEAFF
CDR3nt: TGTGCCAGCAGTCATGACAGGGTGGAGGAAGCTTTCTTT
d_gene: TRBD1
v_gene: TRBV28
abundance: .
j_gene: TRBJ1-1

CDR3aa: CASSEVTSSDTQYF
CDR3nt: TGTGCCAGCAGTGAGGTGACTAGCTCCGATACGCAGTATTTT
d_gene: TRBD2
v_gene: TRBV6-4
abundance: .
j_gene: TRBJ2-3

CDR3aa: CATGSTDTQYF
CDR3nt: TGTGCCACGGGAAGCACAGATACGCAGTATTTT
d_gene: .
v_gene: TRBV10-3
abundance: .
j_gene: TRBJ2-3

CDR3aa: CASSLSRQDNEQFF
CDR3nt: TGCGCCAGCAGCTTGTCCCGACAGGACAATGAGCAGTTCTTC
d_gene: .
v_gene: TRBV5-1
abundance: few
j_gene: TRBJ2-1

CDR3aa: CASSRLAGGRHEQFF
CDR3nt: TGTGCCAGCAGCCGACTAGCGGGAGGTCGCCATGAGCAGTTCTTC
d_gene: TRBD2
v_gene: TRBV5-6
abundance: .
j_gene: TRBJ2-1

CDR3aa: CASSQSKAGALYF
CDR3nt: TGCGCCAGCAGTCAATCGAAAGCGGGAGCCTTGTACTTC
d_gene: TRBD2
v_gene: TRBV23-1
abundance: .
j_gene: TRBJ2-7

CDR3aa: CASSPSLAGDFGEQYF
CDR3nt: TGTGCCAGCAGTCCAAGCCTTGCGGGGGATTTCGGGGAGCAGTACTTC
d_gene: TRBD2
v_gene: TRBV27
abundance: .
j_gene: TRBJ2-7

CDR3aa: CASSQESLRREQYF
CDR3nt: TGTGCCAGCAGCCAAGAGTCCCTTCGAAGGGAGCAGTACTTC
d_gene: .
v_gene: TRBV4-2
abundance: .
j_gene: TRBJ2-5

CDR3aa: CASRSDRAGELFF
CDR3nt: TGTGCCAGCAGGAGTGACAGGGCCGGGGAGCTGTTTTTT
d_gene: TRBD1
v_gene: TRBV2
abundance: .
j_gene: TRBJ2-2

CDR3aa: CASSPVGGPNEQFF
CDR3nt: TGTGCCAGCAGCCCCGTGGGAGGCCCCAATGAGCAGTTCTTC
d_gene: .
v_gene: TRBV13
abundance: .
j_gene: TRBJ2-1

CDR3aa: CASSRHRGNGYTF
CDR3nt: TGTGCCAGCAGCCGCCACCGGGGGAATGGCTACACCTTC
d_gene: .
v_gene: TRBV27
abundance: .
j_gene: TRBJ1-2

CDR3aa: CASSLASGTYEQYF
CDR3nt: TGCGCCAGCAGCTTAGCCAGCGGCACATACGAGCAGTACTTC
d_gene: .
v_gene: TRBV5-1
abundance: .
j_gene: TRBJ2-7

CDR3aa: CASSSLGTSGNYEQYF
CDR3nt: TGTGCCAGCAGTTCCCTAGGGACTAGCGGCAACTACGAGCAGTACTTC
d_gene: TRBD2
v_gene: TRBV28
abundance: .
j_gene: TRBJ2-7

CDR3aa: CASVKGQGAQWAQHF
CDR3nt: TGTGCCAGTGTTAAAGGACAGGGCGCCCAATGGGCCCAGCATTTT
d_gene: TRBD1
v_gene: TRBV19
abundance: .
j_gene: TRBJ1-5

CDR3aa: CASSPPGTVDTDTQYF
CDR3nt: TGTGCCAGCAGCCCCCCGGGGACAGTCGACACAGATACGCAGTATTTT
d_gene: TRBD1
v_gene: TRBV9
abundance: .
j_gene: TRBJ2-3

CDR3aa: CASSLGAGEGYTF
CDR3nt: TGTGCCAGCAGCTTGGGGGCCGGGGAAGGCTACACCTTC
d_gene: .
v_gene: TRBV7-9
abundance: .
j_gene: TRBJ1-2

CDR3aa: CAIRRGQGALDGYTF
CDR3nt: TGTGCCATCAGGCGCGGACAGGGGGCTTTGGATGGCTACACCTTC
d_gene: TRBD1
v_gene: TRBV10-3
abundance: once
j_gene: TRBJ1-2

CDR3aa: CASTSGTGGFYGYTF
CDR3nt: TGTGCCAGCACCTCCGGGACAGGGGGCTTCTATGGCTACACCTTC
d_gene: TRBD1
v_gene: TRBV27
abundance: .
j_gene: TRBJ1-2

CDR3aa: CASSSTDHTGELFF
CDR3nt: TGCGCCAGCAGCTCTACAGACCACACCGGGGAGCTGTTTTTT
d_gene: .
v_gene: TRBV5-1
abundance: .
j_gene: TRBJ2-2

CDR3aa: CASSSTLVGGAGNEQYF
CDR3nt: TGTGCCAGCAGCTCGACCCTCGTGGGGGGGGCTGGGAACGAGCAGTACTTC
d_gene: .
v_gene: TRBV7-8
abundance: .
j_gene: TRBJ2-7